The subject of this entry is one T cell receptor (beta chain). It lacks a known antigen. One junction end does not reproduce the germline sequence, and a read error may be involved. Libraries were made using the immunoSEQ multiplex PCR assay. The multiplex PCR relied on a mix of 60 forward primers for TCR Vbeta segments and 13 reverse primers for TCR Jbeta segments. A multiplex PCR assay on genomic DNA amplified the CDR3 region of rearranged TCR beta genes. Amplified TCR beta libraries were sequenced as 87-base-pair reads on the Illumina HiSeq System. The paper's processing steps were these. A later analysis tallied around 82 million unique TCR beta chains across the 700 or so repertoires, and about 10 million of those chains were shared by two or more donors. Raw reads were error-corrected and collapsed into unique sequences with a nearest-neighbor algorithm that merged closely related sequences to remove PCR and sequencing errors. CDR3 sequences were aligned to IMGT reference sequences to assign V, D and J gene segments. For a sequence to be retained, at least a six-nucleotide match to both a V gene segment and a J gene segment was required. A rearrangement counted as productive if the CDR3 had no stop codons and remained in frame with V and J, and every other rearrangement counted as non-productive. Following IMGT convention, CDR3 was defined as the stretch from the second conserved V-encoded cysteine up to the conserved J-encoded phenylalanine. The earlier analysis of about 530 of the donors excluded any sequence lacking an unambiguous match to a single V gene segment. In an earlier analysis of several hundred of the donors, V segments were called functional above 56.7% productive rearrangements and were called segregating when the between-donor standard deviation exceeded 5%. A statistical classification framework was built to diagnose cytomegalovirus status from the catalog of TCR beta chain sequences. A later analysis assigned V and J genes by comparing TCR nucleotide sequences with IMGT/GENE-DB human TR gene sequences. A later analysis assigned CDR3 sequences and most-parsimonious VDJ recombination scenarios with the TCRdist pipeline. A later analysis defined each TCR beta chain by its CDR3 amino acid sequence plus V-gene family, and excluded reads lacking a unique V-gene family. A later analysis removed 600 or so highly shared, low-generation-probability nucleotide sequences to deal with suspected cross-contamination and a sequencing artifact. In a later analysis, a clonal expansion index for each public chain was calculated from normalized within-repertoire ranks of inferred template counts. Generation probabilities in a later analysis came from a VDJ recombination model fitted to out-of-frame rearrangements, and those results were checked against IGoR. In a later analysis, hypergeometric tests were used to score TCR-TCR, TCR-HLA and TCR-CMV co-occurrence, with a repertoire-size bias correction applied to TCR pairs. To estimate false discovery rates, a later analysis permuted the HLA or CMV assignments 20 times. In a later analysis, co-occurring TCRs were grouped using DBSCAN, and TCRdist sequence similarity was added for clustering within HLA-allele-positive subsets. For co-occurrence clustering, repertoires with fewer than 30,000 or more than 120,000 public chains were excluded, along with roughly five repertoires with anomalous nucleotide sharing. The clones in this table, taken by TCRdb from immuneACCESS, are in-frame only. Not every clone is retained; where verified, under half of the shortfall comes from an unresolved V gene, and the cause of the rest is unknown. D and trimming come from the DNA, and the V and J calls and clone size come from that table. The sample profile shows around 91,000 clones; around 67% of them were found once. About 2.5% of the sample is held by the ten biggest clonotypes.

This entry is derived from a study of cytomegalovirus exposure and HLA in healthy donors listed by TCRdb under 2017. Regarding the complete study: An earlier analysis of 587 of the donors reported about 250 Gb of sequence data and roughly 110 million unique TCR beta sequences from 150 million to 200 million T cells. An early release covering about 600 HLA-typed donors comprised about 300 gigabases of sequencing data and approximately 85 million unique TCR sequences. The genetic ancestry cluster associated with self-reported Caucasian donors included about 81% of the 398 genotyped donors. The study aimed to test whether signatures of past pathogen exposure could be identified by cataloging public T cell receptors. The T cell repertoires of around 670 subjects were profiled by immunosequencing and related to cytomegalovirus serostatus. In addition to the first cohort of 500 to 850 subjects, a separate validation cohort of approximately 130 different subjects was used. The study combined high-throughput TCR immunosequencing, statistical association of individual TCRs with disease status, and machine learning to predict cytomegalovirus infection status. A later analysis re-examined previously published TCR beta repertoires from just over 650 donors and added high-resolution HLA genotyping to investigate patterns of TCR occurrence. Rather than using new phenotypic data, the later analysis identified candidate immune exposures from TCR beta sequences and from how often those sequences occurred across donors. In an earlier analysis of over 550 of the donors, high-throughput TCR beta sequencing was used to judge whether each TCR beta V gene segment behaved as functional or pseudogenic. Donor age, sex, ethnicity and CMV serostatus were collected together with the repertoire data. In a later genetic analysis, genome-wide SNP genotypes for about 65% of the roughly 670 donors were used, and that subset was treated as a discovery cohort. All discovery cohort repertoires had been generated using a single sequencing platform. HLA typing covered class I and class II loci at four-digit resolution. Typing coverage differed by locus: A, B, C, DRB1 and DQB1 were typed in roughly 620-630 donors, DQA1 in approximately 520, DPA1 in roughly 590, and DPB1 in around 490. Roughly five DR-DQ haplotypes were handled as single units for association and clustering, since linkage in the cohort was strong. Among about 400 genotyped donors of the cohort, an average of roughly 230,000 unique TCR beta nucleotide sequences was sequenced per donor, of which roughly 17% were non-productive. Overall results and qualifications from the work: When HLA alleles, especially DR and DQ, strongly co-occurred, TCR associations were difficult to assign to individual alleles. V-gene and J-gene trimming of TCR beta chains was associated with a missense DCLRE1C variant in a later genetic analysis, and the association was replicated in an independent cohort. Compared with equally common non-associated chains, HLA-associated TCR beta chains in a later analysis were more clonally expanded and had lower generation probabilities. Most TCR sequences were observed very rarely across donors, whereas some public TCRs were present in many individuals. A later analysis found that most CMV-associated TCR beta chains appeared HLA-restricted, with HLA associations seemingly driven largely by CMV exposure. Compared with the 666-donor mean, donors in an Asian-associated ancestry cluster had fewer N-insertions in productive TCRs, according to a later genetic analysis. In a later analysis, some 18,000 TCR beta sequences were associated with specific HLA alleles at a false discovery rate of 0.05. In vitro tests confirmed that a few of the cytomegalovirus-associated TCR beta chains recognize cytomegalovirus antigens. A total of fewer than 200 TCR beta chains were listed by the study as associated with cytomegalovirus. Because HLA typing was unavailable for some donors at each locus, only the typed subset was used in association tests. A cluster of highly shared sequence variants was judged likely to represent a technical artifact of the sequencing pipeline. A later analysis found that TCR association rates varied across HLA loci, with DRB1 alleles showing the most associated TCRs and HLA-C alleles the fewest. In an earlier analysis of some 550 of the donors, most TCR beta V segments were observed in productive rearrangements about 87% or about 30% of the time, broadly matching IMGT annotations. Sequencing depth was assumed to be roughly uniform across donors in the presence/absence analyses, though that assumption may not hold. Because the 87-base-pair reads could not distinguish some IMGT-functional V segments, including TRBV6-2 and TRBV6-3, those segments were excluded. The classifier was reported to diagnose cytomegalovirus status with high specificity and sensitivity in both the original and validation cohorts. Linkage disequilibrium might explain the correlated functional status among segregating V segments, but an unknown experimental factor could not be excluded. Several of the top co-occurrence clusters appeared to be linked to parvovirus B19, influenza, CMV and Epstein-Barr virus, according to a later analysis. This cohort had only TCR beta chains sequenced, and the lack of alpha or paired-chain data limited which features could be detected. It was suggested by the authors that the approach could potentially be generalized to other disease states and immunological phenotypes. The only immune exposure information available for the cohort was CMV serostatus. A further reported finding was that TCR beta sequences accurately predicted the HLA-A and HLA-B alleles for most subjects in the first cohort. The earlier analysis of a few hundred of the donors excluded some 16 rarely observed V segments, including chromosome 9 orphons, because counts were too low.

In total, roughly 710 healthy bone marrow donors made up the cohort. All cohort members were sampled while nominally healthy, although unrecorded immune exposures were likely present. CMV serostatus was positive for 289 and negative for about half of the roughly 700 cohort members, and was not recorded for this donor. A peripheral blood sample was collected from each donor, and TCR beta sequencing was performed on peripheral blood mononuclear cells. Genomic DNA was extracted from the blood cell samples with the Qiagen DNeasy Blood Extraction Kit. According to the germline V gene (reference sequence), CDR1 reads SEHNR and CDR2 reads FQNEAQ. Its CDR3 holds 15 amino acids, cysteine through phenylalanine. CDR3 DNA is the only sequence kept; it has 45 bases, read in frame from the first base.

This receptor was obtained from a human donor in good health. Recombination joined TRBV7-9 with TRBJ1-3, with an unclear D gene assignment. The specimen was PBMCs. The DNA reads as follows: TGTGCCAGCACCTTAAAGACGGAGTCTGGAAACACCATATATTTT. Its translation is CASTLKTESGNTIYF.